Below, 31 T cell receptor beta chains from the same sample are listed, as sequenced in a study of blood T cells in healthy people across ages. Next came a second PCR, run for about 7 to 12 cycles, which used a sample-barcoded 5' primer along with a J-beta primer mix. TCRdb recomputed calls from the 5' RACE reads with MiXCR, one row per CDR3 protein. The table includes approximately 760,000 distinct CDR3 sequences, around 25% detected once. Separately, the same data were catalogued under a study of T cells of mothers and their children.

The sequenced sample consisted of blood. The receptor source for this set is a boy between 10 and 17 years old in good health.

This clonotype showed up just a few times. The V and J genes are TRBV5-1 and TRBJ1-5; D unresolved. Per the germline V gene, CDR1 is SGHRS and CDR2 is YFSETQ. Trimming took off 0 bases at V and 2 bases at J, with 9 bases between the two ends. This CDR3 has 15 amino acids. CDR3 sequence (DNA): TGCGCCAGCAGCTTGGATGGTAATGGCAATCAGCCCCAGCATTTT. It is translated as CASSLDGNGNQPQHF.

The V gene is TRBV6-5, the J gene TRBJ2-1; D is uncertain. This CDR3 contains 11 residues. Trimming took off 6 bases at V and 6 bases at J, with 6 bases between the two ends. Germline V lookup: CDR1 MNHEY, CDR2 SVGAGI. DNA of the CDR3: TGTGCCAGCAGGGGCTTCAATGAGCAGTTCTTC. It yields the protein CASRGFNEQFF.

This clonotype has only a few counts. The V gene is TRBV11-2, the J gene TRBJ2-3; TRBD1 matches 8 bases. With 5 bases clipped from V and 0 bases from J, the junction kept 4 bases outside the gene matches. CDR3 size: 15 residues. Germline V gives CDR1 SGHAT, CDR2 FQNNGV. CDR3 DNA sequence: TGTGCCAGCAGCGTACAGGGGGGCAGCACAGATACGCAGTATTTT. Residues: CASSVQGGSTDTQYF. The variable domain in full, completed from reference TRBV11-2 and TRBJ2-3, reads EAGVAQSPRYKIIEKRQSVAFWCNPISGHATLYWYQQILGQGPKLLIQFQNNGVVDDSQLPKDRFSAERLKGVDSTLKIQPAKLEDSAVYLCASSVQGGSTDTQYFGPGTRLTVL.

This clonotype turned up a few times. The rearrangement links TRBV5-5 to TRBJ1-3; 7 bases match TRBD1. Germline CDR1 and CDR2: SGHKS and YYEKEE (reference sequence). The CDR3 length is 16 residues. Unmatched junction bases numbered 10, after V lost 4 bases and J lost 3 bases. The DNA for the CDR3 is TGTGCCAGCAGCGTTGGACAGGCCGGGAGTGGAAACACCATATATTTT. Its protein is CASSVGQAGSGNTIYF.

This clonotype was detected only a few times. The rearrangement uses TRBV9 and TRBJ2-3; 10 bases line up with TRBD2. From germline, CDR1 is SGDLS and CDR2 YYNGEE. J was trimmed by 1 base and V by 4 bases; bases with no gene match: 12. This CDR3 region has 18 residues. The CDR3 loop reads CASSPGGSGGVRTDTQYF. The DNA of the CDR3 is TGTGCCAGCAGCCCCGGAGGGAGCGGGGGGGTGCGCACAGATACGCAGTATTTT.

The chain recombines TRBV18 with TRBJ2-6; 7 bases match TRBD1. The CDR3 is 16 amino acids. After removal of 8 bases from V and 2 bases from J, the junction contained 9 bases not matched to a gene. CDR1 and CDR2 from the germline V gene are KGHSH and LQKENI. The DNA for the CDR3 is TGTGCCAGCCCTCCTAAACAGGGGACTGGGGCCAACGTCCTGACTTTC. Its translation is CASPPKQGTGANVLTF.

This clonotype was recorded a few times. The chain carries TRBV29-1 and TRBJ1-2; 7 positions agree with TRBD1. J lost 4 bases, V lost 1 base, and 6 bases had no gene match. The CDR3 runs 14 residues. Germline assignment: CDR1 SQVTM and CDR2 ANQGSEA. The CDR3 loop is CSVEAGTVLYGYTF. The CDR3 DNA sequence: TGCAGCGTTGAAGCAGGGACAGTTCTCTATGGCTACACCTTC.

The rearrangement joins TRBV6-1 to TRBJ2-7, with 9 bases that match TRBD1. The CDR3 spans 15 residues. Germline CDR1 reads MNHNS; CDR2 reads SASEGT. V lost 3 bases to trimming and J lost 3 bases; unmatched junction nucleotides: 6. CDR3 coding DNA: TGTGCCAGCAGTGAGGGCACAGGGGGCGTCTACGAGCAGTACTTC. It is translated as CASSEGTGGVYEQYF.

This clonotype was observed a few times. As DNA, the CDR3 is TGTGCCAGCAGCGTAGTGGGAGTAGCGACCTACAATGAGCAGTTCTTC. Translation gives CASSVVGVATYNEQFF. The chain joins TRBV9 to TRBJ2-1, with TRBD2 as a possible D gene (5 bases). This CDR3 has 16 residues. Germline lookup yields CDR1 SGDLS and CDR2 YYNGEE. V was clipped by 0 bases and J by 2 bases, with 12 bases between them.

The chain recombines TRBV20-1 with TRBJ2-1; a weak D match, TRBD2 (6 bases). The CDR3 is made up of 15 amino acids. Germline V gene lookup returns CDR1 DFQATT and CDR2 SNEGSKA (reference sequence). V gave up 5 bases and J gave up 4 bases, with 18 bases separating them. The CDR3 sequence: CSARSGLAQYNEQFF. DNA for the CDR3: TGCAGTGCTCGATCAGGGCTAGCGCAATACAATGAGCAGTTCTTC.

In this sample, this clonotype turned up a few times. V is TRBV4-2 and J is TRBJ2-1, with D possibly TRBD2 on 6 matching bases. Germline V CDR1 and CDR2: LGHNA, YNFKEQ. The germline V and J ends were trimmed by 5 bases and 1 base, with 15 bases remaining between them. The CDR3 covers 16 residues. The CDR3 loop is CASSSGGDASYNEQFF. In DNA, the CDR3 is TGTGCCAGCAGCTCCGGAGGGGACGCATCCTACAATGAGCAGTTCTTC.

The chain recombines TRBV7-9 with TRBJ2-5; a weak D match, TRBD2 (5 bases). Germline V gene data show CDR1 as SEHNR and CDR2 as FQNEAQ (reference sequence). V was cut by 4 bases and J by 5 bases, with 11 bases left in between. The CDR3 consists of 13 residues. The CDR3 region is CASSSLRVETQYF. The CDR3 DNA reads as TGTGCCAGCAGCTCTTTGAGGGTGGAGACCCAGTACTTC.

This rearrangement joins TRBV12-3 or TRBV12-4 to TRBJ1-2; perhaps TRBD1 as D (5 bases). CDR3 length equals 13 residues. V was trimmed by 6 bases and J by 1 base, leaving 9 bases between them. The CDR3 DNA sequence: TGTGCCAGCAGGACAGTACTTAACTATGGCTACACCTTC. This encodes CASRTVLNYGYTF.

The rearrangement joins TRBV5-1 to TRBJ2-5, with TRBD2 identical over 7 bases. The last part of the DNA fits TRBJ2-1 better; the J call may be wrong. Germline V lookup: CDR1 SGHRS, CDR2 YFSETQ. This CDR3 spans 16 amino acids. DNA for the CDR3: TGCGCCAGCAGCTTAGAGACTAGCCAAACCGGGCATGAGCAGTTCTTC. Translating it yields CASSLETSQTGHEQFF.

This clonotype was detected only a few times. The rearrangement uses TRBV7-2 and TRBJ2-7, with a tentative D call TRBD1 (6 bases). V was pared by 2 bases and J by 2 bases, with 10 bases between. CDR3 size: 14 residues. Germline V lookup: CDR1 SGHTA, CDR2 FQGNSA. The CDR3 spells CASSLIGQTYEQYF. In DNA, the CDR3 is TGTGCCAGCAGCTTAATCGGACAGACCTACGAGCAGTACTTC.

Notes on this clonotype: The junction shows a germline mismatch at one end, possibly a read error. The chain couples TRBV7-2 to TRBJ2-5; 16 nucleotides match TRBD2. Germline CDR1 is SGHTA and CDR2 is FQGNSA. The CDR3 sequence is 16 residues long. The CDR3 nucleotides are TGTGCCAGCAGCGCGGGACTAGCGGGGGGGCAAGAGGCCCAGTACTTC. Amino acids: CASSAGLAGGQEAQYF.

V gene TRBV12-3 or TRBV12-4 combines with J gene TRBJ2-3; TRBD2 matches at 8 bases. J gave up 9 bases and V 3 bases, and 11 bases lay outside the gene matches. There are 15 residues in the CDR3. This chain's CDR3 is CASSFESSGGSTQYF. CDR3 DNA: TGTGCCAGCAGTTTCGAGTCCAGCGGGGGTAGCACGCAGTATTTT.

This clonotype has just a few counts. The gene calls are TRBV9 and TRBJ1-2; TRBD1 is a possible D gene (5 bases). The CDR3 is 13 amino acids. Germline lookup yields CDR1 SGDLS and CDR2 YYNGEE. Trimming pared 0 bases from V and 8 bases from J, leaving 11 bases between. Here the CDR3 reads CASSVDYRGGYTF. CDR3 sequence (DNA): TGTGCCAGCAGCGTAGATTATAGGGGAGGCTACACCTTC. The full variable domain, in which reference TRBV9 and TRBJ1-2 provide the parts outside the CDR3, is DSGVTQTPKHLITATGQRVTLRCSPRSGDLSVYWYQQSLDQGLQFLIQYYNGEERAKGNILERFSAQQFPDLHSELNLSSLELGDSALYFCASSVDYRGGYTFGSGTRLTVV.

The table lists this clonotype with a few counts. The rearrangement links TRBV7-9 to TRBJ2-5, with D possibly matching TRBD2 (5 bases). Germline-derived CDR1 and CDR2 are SEHNR and FQNEAQ (reference sequence). This CDR3 is built from 14 residues. The germline V and J ends were trimmed by 2 bases and 1 base, with 8 bases remaining between them. The DNA of the CDR3 is TGTGCCAGCAGCTTAAATGCGGGCCAAGAGACCCAGTACTTC. Translation: CASSLNAGQETQYF. Drawing the rest from reference TRBV7-9 and TRBJ2-5, the complete variable domain is DTGVSQNPRHKITKRGQNVTFRCDPISEHNRLYWYRQTLGQGPEFLTYFQNEAQLEKSRLLSDRFSAERPKGSFSTLEIQRTEQGDSAMYLCASSLNAGQETQYFGPGTRLLVL.

V usage is TRBV20-1 and J usage is TRBJ2-1; 7 bases are shared with TRBD2. The last part of the DNA fits TRBJ2-7 better; the J call may be wrong. This CDR3 has 15 amino acids. The germline CDR1 and CDR2 sequences are DFQATT and SNEGSKA (reference sequence). For the CDR3, the DNA is TGCAGTGCTAGAGGGGGGGTAGCGGGTTCCAACGAGCAGTACTTC. Translating it yields CSARGGVAGSNEQYF.

The chain recombines TRBV6-5 with TRBJ2-5; D is undetermined. Germline CDR1 is MNHEY and CDR2 is SVGAGI. The CDR3 runs to 11 residues. V was clipped by 2 bases and J by 7 bases, with 5 bases between them. CDR3 sequence reads: CASSYDRTQYF. Written as DNA, the CDR3 is TGTGCCAGCAGTTACGACCGGACCCAGTACTTC.

This rearrangement joins TRBV11-2 to TRBJ2-1; 8 nucleotides line up with TRBD2. The junction had 16 bases not matched to a gene; V was cut back by 5 bases and J by 7 bases. This CDR3 spans 17 amino acids. CDR1 and CDR2 from the germline V gene are SGHAT and FQNNGV. CDR3 region: CASSTNLPGGAGNEQFF. DNA for the CDR3: TGTGCCAGCAGCACCAATCTACCCGGGGGGGCAGGTAATGAGCAGTTCTTC.

The chain joins TRBV2 to TRBJ1-4; TRBD1 matches 8 bases. Germline V lookup: CDR1 SNHLY, CDR2 FYNNEI. V lost 8 bases, J lost 5 bases, and 7 bases stayed unmatched. This CDR3 is 14 amino acids long. The CDR3 sequence: CASLRGPLNEKLFF. Here the CDR3 DNA reads TGTGCCAGCCTCAGGGGGCCATTAAATGAAAAACTGTTTTTT.

This clonotype turned up a few times. The V call is TRBV5-1, the J call TRBJ2-3; perhaps TRBD1 as D (5 bases). V was clipped by 5 bases and J by 3 bases, with 7 bases between them. This CDR3 has 12 residues. Germline lookup yields CDR1 SGHRS and CDR2 YFSETQ. This CDR3 reads CASRPGTDTQYF. DNA for the CDR3: TGCGCCAGCAGGCCAGGGACAGATACGCAGTATTTT.

This clonotype was counted between two and nine times. The V gene is TRBV7-2, the J gene TRBJ2-5; 7 nucleotides match TRBD2. Germline CDR1 is SGHTA and CDR2 is FQGNSA. The V segment lost 5 bases and the J segment 7 bases; nucleotides outside the gene matches: 7. The CDR3 covers 13 residues. The CDR3 nucleotides read TGTGCCAGCAGCCCAGGCGGGGGAGCGACCCAGTACTTC. Its translation: CASSPGGGATQYF. Filled out from reference TRBV7-2 and TRBJ2-5, the complete variable domain reads GAGVSQSPSNKVTEKGKDVELRCDPISGHTALYWYRQSLGQGLEFLIYFQGNSAPDKSGLPSDRFSAERTGGSVSTLTIQRTQQEDSAVYLCASSPGGGATQYFGPGTRLLVL.

The gene calls are TRBV6-2 or TRBV6-3 and TRBJ2-5; either TRBD1 or TRBD2 may fit D (6 bases each). The CDR3 is 12 amino acids. The V end was cut by 2 bases, the J end by 9 bases, with 10 bases between. Germline V gene data show CDR1 as MNHEY and CDR2 as SVGEGT. In DNA form, the CDR3 reads TGTGCCAGCAGTTACCAAGGGGGGCCCCAGTACTTC. As protein: CASSYQGGPQYF.

The chain uses TRBV6-5 and TRBJ2-5, with D possibly matching TRBD1 (5 bases). Trimming left V 1 base short and J 4 bases short, with 7 bases between. This CDR3 is built from 13 residues. Germline assignment: CDR1 MNHEY and CDR2 SVGAGI. The CDR3 loop reads CASSYFRGETQYF. The CDR3 coding sequence is TGTGCCAGCAGTTACTTTAGGGGAGAGACCCAGTACTTC.

The chain uses TRBV12-3 or TRBV12-4 and TRBJ2-7; tentative D call: TRBD2 (5 bases). There are 13 residues in the CDR3. Trimming took 1 base from V and 6 from J, leaving 10 bases between them. CDR3 loop: CASSLVQAGEQYF. In DNA, the CDR3 is TGTGCCAGCAGTTTAGTCCAGGCGGGCGAGCAGTACTTC.

This clonotype was detected a few times. The gene calls are TRBV27 and TRBJ2-7, with 9 bases that match TRBD2. The CDR3 has 16 residues. Germline CDR1 and CDR2: MNHEY and SMNVEV (reference sequence). V trimming: 4 bases; J trimming: 2 bases; junction bases outside the gene matches: 9. Here the CDR3 reads CASSSDRTSATYEQYF. The CDR3 DNA sequence: TGTGCCAGCAGTTCAGATAGGACTAGCGCTACCTACGAGCAGTACTTC.

This chain connects TRBV12-3 or TRBV12-4 to TRBJ2-7; either TRBD1 or TRBD2 may fit D (6 bases each). Between the trimmed V and J ends, which lost 3 bases and 5 bases, there was a span of 17 bases. The CDR3 loop spans 15 amino acids. For the CDR3, the DNA is TGTGCCAGCAGTTTGGGGGTTCTGGGGGGCGACGAGCAGTACTTC. Translation: CASSLGVLGGDEQYF.

This clonotype turned up a few times. This chain connects TRBV5-1 to TRBJ2-2, with D possibly TRBD1 on 5 matching bases. The CDR3 spans 14 residues. V lost 2 bases and J 6 bases, leaving 11 bases between the germline ends. Germline V gene sequence: CDR1 SGHRS, CDR2 YFSETQ. CDR3 bases: TGCGCCAGCAGCTTCGCACAGGTTCCCGGGGAGCTGTTTTTT. It is translated as CASSFAQVPGELFF.